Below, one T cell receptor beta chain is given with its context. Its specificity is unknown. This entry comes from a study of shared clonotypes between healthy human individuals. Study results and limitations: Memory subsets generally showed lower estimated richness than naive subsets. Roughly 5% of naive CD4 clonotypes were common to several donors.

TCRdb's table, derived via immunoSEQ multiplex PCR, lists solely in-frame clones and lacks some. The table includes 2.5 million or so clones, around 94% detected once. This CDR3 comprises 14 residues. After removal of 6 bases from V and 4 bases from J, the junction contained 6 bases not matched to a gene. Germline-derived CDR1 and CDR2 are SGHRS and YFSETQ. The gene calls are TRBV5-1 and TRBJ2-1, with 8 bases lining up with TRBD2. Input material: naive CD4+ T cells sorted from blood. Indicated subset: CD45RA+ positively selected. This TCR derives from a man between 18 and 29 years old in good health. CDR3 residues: CASIGSGVYNEQFF. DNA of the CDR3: TGCGCCAGCATAGGTAGCGGGGTTTACAATGAGCAGTTCTTC.